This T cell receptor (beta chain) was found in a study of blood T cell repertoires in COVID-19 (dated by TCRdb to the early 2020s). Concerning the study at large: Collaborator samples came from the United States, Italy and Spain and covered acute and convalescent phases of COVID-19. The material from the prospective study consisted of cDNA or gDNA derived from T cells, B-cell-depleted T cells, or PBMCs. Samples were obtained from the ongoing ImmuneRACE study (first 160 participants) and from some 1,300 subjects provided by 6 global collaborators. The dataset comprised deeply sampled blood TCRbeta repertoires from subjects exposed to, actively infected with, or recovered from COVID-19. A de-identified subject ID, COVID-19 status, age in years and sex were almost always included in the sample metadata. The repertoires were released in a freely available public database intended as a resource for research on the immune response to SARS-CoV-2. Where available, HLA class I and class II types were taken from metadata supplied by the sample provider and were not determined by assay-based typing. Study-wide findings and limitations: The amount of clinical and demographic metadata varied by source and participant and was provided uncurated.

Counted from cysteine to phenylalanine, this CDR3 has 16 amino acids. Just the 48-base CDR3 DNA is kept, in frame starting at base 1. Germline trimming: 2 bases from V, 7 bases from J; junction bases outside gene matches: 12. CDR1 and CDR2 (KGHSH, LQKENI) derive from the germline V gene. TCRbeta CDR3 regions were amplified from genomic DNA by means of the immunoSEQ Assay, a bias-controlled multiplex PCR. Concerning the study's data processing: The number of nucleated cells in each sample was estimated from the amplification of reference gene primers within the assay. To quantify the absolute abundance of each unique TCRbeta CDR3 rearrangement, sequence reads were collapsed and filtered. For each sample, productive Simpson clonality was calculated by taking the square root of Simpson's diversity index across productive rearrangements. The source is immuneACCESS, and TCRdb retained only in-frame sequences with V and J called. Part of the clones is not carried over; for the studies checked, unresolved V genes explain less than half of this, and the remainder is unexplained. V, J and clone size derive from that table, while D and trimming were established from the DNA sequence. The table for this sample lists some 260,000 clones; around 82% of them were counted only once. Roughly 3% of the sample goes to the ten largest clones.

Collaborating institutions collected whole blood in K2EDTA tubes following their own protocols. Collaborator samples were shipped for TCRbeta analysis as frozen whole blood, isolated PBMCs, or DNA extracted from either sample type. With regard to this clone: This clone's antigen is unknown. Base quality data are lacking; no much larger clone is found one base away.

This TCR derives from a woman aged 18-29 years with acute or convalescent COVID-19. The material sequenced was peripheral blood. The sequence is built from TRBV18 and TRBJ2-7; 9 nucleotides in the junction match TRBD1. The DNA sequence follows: TGTGCCAGCTCACCAACCGGGACAGGGTCCATTCGGGAGCAGTACTTC. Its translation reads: CASSPTGTGSIREQYF.